This T cell receptor (beta chain) was sequenced during a study of PD-L1 blockade in urothelial cancer. Study-level background: In terms of prior chemotherapy, patients had received 0 to 3 regimens.

The repertoire was sequenced with immunoSEQ multiplex PCR; TCRdb's copy has only in-frame clones and lacks some. The table lists tens of thousands of clones, almost 85% of them singletons. The V gene's germline CDR1 is MNHNS and CDR2 SASEGT. CDR3 length equals 17 residues. Trimming took 4 bases from V and 6 from J; bases not matched to a gene: 13. In the case of this clone: As yet, its antigen is unknown.

General observations from the study: Better progression-free and overall survival followed lower pretreatment blood clonality.

Sequencing was performed on PBMCs, taken around atezolizumab (anti-PD-L1) treatment. The chain couples TRBV6-1 to TRBJ2-2; 8 nucleotides line up with TRBD2. The receptor was isolated from a man in his 70s with urothelial cancer. The CDR3 sequence: CASSGWGSGRGAGELFF. The CDR3 DNA reads TGTGCCAGCAGTGGGTGGGGCAGCGGGAGAGGGGCCGGGGAGCTGTTTTTT.